The text below deals with one T cell receptor (beta chain). Its target antigen remains unknown. It has no much larger one-base neighbor in the sample; base qualities were not kept. These data originate in a study of CD8 T cell repertoires and HIV-1 epitope variants (dated by TCRdb to 2020 to 2021). Regarding the complete study: T cells were stimulated in separate culture wells with each of twenty-five peptides representing autologous and known Gag and Nef epitope variants. The control conditions were a CMV, EBV and flu peptide pool, the Ebola AY9 epitope as a negative control, and a well with no peptide. The epitopes tested were three Gag epitope families plus Nef HW9 and YT9. For roughly 10 days the cultures were kept in IMDM with gentamicin, and on days 3 and 7 half of the media was changed with IL-2, IL-7 and IL-15 added. An aliquot of 1M T cells was set aside as an uncultured baseline condition, separate from the roughly 80 T cell cultures. Using the EasySep Human T Cell Enrichment Kit, T cells were enriched and then co-cultured with an equal number of autologous T cell-negative cells acting as antigen-presenting cells. A total of 75 to 100 T cell cultures were run, with each culture condition done in triplicate except for one peptide, which was done in duplicate.

The EasySep Human CD8+ T Cell Enrichment Kit was used on day 10 to isolate CD8+ T cells from every culture. Broader findings and caveats from the paper: The Nef KF9 family was recognized by five clonotypes and the HW9 family by one, and no responses to the TAALDMSHF plasma variant were observed. Roughly 9 antigen-specific TCR beta clonotypes were identified, and six of them appeared cross-reactive for autologous or known escape epitope variants. The assay could identify only TCR beta chains and pointed to proliferation in response to antigen, not to T cell function or cytokine profile.

From its cysteine to its phenylalanine, the CDR3 spans 16 amino acids. The DNA shown is the 48-base CDR3, in frame from base 1. V is clipped by 4 bases and J by 3 bases, and the sequence between their germline boundaries is 19 bases long. CDR1 and CDR2 are read off the germline V gene as SGHTS and YDEGEE. TCR beta CDR3 regions were sequenced at survey depth on the immunoSEQ platform. The QIAamp DNA micro kit was used to extract genomic DNA from every cultured and uncultured CD8+ T cell population. The published analysis was carried out like this. Samples with fewer than 5,000 productive reads were excluded, which removed about 6% of the roughly 75 HIV peptide-stimulated cultures. A MANAFEST web app trimmed sequences to CDR3 and removed nonproductive sequences, CDR3s under 5 amino acids, and those not starting C or ending F/W. To count as antigen-specific, a clonotype had to be expanded in at least 2 of 3 replicates compared with the no-peptide control at FDR 0.01, and only within one epitope family. In addition, a specific clonotype needed a frequency at least fivefold higher than in wells stimulated with peptides from other epitope families. This immuneACCESS table, as held by TCRdb, lists in-frame sequences with V and J called but not all clones. Of the missing ones, under half trace to an unresolved V gene in checked studies; the others have no known cause. V, J and clone size were drawn from that table, and D and trimming were deduced from the DNA. The sample records about 6,200 clones, under 70% of which are singletons. Around 45% of the sample is held by the ten biggest clonotypes.

The rearrangement combines TRBV5-8 with TRBJ1-2; no D gene call is confident. Sequencing was done on a sample of cultured CD8+ T cells derived from PBMCs. The source is a male donor with HIV. The CDR3 protein is CASSPWPVELDYGYTF. The DNA reads TGTGCCAGCAGCCCTTGGCCGGTAGAATTGGACTATGGCTACACCTTC.